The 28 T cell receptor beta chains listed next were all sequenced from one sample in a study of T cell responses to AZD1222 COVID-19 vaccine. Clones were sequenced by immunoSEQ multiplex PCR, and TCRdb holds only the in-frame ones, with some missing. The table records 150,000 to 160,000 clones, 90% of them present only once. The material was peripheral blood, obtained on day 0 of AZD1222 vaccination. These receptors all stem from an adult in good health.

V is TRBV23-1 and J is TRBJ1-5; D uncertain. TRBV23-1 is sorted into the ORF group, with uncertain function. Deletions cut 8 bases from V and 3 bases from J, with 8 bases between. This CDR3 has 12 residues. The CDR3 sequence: CASAADNQPQHF. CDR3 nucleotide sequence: TGCGCCAGCGCAGCAGACAATCAGCCCCAGCATTTT.

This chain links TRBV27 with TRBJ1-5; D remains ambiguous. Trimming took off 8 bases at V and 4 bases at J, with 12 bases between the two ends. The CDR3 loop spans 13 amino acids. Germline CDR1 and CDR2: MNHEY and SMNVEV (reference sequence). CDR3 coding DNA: TGTGCCAGCGCCTACATGGGGAATCAGCCCCAGCATTTT. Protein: CASAYMGNQPQHF.

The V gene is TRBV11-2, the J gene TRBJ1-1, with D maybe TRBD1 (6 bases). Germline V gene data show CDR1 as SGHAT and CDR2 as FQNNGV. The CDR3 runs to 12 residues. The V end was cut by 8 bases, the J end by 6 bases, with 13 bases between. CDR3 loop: CASSRTVAEAFF. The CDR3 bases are TGTGCCAGCTCCCGGACAGTCGCTGAAGCTTTCTTT. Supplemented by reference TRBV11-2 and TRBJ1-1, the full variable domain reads EAGVAQSPRYKIIEKRQSVAFWCNPISGHATLYWYQQILGQGPKLLIQFQNNGVVDDSQLPKDRFSAERLKGVDSTLKIQPAKLEDSAVYLCASSRTVAEAFFGQGTRLTVV.

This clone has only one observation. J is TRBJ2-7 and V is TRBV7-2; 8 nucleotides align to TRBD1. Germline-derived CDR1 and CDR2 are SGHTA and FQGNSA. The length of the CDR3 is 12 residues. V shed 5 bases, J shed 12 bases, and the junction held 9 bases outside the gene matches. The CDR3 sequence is CASSQQGATGYF. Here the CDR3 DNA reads TGTGCCAGCAGCCAGCAGGGGGCTACGGGGTACTTC.

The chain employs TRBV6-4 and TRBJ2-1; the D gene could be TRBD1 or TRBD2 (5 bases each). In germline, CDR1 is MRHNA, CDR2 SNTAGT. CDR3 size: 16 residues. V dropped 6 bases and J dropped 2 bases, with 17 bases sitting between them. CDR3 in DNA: TGTGCCAGCAGGGCACTGGGGACCGAACCCTACAATGAGCAGTTCTTC. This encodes CASRALGTEPYNEQFF.

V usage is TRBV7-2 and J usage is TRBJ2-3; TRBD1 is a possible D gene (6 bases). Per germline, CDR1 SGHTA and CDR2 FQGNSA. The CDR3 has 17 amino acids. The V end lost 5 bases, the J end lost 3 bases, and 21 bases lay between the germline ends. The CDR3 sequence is CASSQLQQGWGTDTQYF. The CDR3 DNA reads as TGTGCCAGCAGCCAATTACAACAGGGTTGGGGGACAGATACGCAGTATTTT.

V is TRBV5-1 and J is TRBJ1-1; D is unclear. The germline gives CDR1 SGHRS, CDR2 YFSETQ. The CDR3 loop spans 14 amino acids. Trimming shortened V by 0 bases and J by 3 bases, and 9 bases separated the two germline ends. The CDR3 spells CASSLGGTYTEAFF. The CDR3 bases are TGCGCCAGCAGCTTGGGAGGAACCTACACTGAAGCTTTCTTT.

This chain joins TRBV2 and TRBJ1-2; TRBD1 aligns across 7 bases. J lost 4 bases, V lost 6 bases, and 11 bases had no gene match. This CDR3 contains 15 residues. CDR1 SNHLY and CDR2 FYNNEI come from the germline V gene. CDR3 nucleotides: TGTGCCAGCAGAGCTGACAGGGAATTCCTCTATGGCTACACCTTC. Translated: CASRADREFLYGYTF.

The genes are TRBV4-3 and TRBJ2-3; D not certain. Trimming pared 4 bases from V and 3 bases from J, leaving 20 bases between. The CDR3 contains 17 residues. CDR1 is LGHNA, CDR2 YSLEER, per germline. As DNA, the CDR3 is TGCGCCAGCAGCCCTACCAGTCTGGCGGCCCTTACAGATACGCAGTATTTT. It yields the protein CASSPTSLAALTDTQYF.

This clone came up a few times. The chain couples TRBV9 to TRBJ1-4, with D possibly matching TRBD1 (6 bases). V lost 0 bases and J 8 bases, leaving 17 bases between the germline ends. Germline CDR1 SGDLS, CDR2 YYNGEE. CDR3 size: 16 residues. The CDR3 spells CASSVAPRGAGEKLFF. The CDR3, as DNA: TGTGCCAGCAGCGTAGCACCCCGGGGGGCTGGAGAAAAACTGTTTTTT. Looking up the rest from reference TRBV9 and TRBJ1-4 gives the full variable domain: DSGVTQTPKHLITATGQRVTLRCSPRSGDLSVYWYQQSLDQGLQFLIQYYNGEERAKGNILERFSAQQFPDLHSELNLSSLELGDSALYFCASSVAPRGAGEKLFFGSGTQLSVL.

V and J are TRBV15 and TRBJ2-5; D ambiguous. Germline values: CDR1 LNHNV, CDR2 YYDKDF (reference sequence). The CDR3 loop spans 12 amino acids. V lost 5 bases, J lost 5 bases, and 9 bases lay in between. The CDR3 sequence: CATSPRIETQYF. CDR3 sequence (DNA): TGTGCCACCAGCCCGCGGATCGAGACCCAGTACTTC.

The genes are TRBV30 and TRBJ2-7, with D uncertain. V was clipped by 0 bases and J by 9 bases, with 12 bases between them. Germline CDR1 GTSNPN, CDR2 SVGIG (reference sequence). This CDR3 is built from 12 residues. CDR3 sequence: CAWSVLDRRQYF. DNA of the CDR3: TGTGCCTGGAGTGTACTGGACCGACGGCAGTACTTC.

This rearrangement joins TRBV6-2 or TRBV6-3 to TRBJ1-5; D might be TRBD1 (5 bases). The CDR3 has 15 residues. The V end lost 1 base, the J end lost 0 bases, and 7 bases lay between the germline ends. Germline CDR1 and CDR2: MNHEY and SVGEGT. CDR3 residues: CASSYWGNSNQPQHF. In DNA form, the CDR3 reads TGTGCCAGCAGTTACTGGGGCAATAGCAATCAGCCCCAGCATTTT.

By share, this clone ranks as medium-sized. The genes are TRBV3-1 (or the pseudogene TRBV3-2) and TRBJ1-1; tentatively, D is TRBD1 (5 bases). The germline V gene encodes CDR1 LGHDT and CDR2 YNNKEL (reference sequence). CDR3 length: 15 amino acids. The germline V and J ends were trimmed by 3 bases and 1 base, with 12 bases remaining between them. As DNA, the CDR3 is TGTGCCAGCAGCCATTCAGACAGAGCGAACACTGAAGCTTTCTTT. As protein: CASSHSDRANTEAFF.

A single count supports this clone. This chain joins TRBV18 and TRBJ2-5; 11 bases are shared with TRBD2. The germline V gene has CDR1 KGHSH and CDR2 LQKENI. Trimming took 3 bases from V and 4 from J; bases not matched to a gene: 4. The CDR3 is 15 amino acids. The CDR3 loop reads CASSPALAGGETQYF. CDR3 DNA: TGTGCCAGCTCACCGGCGCTAGCGGGGGGAGAGACCCAGTACTTC.

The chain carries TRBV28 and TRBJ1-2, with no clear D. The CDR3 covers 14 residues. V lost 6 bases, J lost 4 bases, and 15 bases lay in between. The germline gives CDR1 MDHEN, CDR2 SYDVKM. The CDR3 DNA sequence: TGTGCCAGCAGCCTCCCGTCACAGATCTATGGCTACACCTTC. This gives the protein CASSLPSQIYGYTF.

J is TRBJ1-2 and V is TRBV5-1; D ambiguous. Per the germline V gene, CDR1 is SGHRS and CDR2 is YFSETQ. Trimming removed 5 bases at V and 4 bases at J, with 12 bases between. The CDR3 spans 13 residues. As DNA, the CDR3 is TGCGCCAGCAGATCCGGGCCGGGCTATGGCTACACCTTC. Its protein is CASRSGPGYGYTF. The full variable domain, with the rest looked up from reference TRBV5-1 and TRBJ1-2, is KAGVTQTPRYLIKTRGQQVTLSCSPISGHRSVSWYQQTPGQGLQFLFEYFSETQRNKGNFPGRFSGRQFSNSRSEMNVSTLELGDSALYLCASRSGPGYGYTFGSGTRLTVV.

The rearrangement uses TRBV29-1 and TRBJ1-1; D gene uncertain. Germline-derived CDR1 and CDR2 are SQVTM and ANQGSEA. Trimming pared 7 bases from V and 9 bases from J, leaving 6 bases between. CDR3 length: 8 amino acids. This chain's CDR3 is CSGEKAFF. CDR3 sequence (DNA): TGCAGCGGAGAGAAAGCTTTCTTT.

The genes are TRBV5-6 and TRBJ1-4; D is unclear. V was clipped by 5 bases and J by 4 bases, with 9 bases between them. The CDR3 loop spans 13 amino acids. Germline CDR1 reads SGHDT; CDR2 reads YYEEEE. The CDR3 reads CASRTMGNEKLFF. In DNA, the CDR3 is TGTGCCAGCAGGACGATGGGTAATGAAAAACTGTTTTTT.

The DNA of the CDR3 is TGTGCCAGCAGTTCCACAGGGGCCCTCTCTGGAAACACCATATATTTT. This gives the protein CASSSTGALSGNTIYF. The chain is built from TRBV6-5 and TRBJ1-3; TRBD1 agrees at 7 bases. V shed 4 bases, J shed 0 bases, and the junction held 6 bases outside the gene matches. CDR1 and CDR2 from the germline V gene are MNHEY and SVGAGI. The CDR3 extends over 16 amino acids.

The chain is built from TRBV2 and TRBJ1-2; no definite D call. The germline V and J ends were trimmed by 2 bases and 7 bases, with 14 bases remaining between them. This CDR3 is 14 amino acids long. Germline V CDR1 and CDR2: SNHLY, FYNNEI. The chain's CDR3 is CASSESVASGGYTF. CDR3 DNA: TGTGCCAGCAGTGAATCGGTAGCTTCGGGTGGCTACACCTTC.

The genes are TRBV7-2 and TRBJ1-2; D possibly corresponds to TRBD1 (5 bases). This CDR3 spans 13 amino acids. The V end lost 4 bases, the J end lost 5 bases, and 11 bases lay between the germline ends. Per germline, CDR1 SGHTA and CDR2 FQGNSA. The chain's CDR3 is CASSSRGGYGYTF. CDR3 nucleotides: TGTGCCAGCAGCTCTCGTGGGGGGTATGGCTACACCTTC.

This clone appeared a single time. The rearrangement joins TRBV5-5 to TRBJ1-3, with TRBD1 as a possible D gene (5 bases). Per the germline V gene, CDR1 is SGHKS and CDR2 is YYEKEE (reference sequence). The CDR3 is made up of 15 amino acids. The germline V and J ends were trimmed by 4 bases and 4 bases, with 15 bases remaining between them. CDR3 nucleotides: TGTGCCAGCAGCCGGGGGGGATCGAAAGGAAACACCATATATTTT. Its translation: CASSRGGSKGNTIYF.

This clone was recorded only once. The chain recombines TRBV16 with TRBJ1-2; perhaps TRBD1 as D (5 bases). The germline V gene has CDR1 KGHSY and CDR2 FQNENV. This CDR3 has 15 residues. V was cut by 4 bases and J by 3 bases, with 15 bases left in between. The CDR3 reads CASSRLGASDYGYTF. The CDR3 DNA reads TGTGCCAGCAGCCGATTAGGGGCGTCTGACTATGGCTACACCTTC.

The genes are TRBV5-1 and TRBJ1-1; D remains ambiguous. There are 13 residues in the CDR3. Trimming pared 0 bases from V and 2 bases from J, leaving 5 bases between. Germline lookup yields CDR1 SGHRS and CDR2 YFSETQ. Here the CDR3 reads CASSLDTNTEAFF. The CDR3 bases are TGCGCCAGCAGCTTGGACACAAACACTGAAGCTTTCTTT. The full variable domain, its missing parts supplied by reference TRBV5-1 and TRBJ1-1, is KAGVTQTPRYLIKTRGQQVTLSCSPISGHRSVSWYQQTPGQGLQFLFEYFSETQRNKGNFPGRFSGRQFSNSRSEMNVSTLELGDSALYLCASSLDTNTEAFFGQGTRLTVV.

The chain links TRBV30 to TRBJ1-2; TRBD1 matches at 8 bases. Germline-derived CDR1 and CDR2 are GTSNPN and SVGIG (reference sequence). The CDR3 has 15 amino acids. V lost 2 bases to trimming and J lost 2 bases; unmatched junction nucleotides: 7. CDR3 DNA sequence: TGTGCCTGGAGTCGCCGGGACAGGCCAAACTATGGCTACACCTTC. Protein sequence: CAWSRRDRPNYGYTF.

The CDR3 coding sequence is TGTGCCATCAGTGAGCGGGGGCACCAAGAGACCCAGTACTTC. Translated, it gives CAISERGHQETQYF. The chain links TRBV10-3 to TRBJ2-5, with D tentatively TRBD1 or TRBD2 (6 bases each). The CDR3 sequence is 14 residues long. CDR1 and CDR2 from the germline V gene are ENHRY and SYGVKD. V dropped 2 bases and J dropped 0 bases, with 7 bases sitting between them.

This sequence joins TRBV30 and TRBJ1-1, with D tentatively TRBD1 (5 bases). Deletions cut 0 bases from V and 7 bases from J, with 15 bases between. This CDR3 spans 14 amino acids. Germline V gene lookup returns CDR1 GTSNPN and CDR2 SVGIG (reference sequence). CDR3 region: CAWSVRLGAIEAFF. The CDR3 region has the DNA TGTGCCTGGAGTGTACGACTCGGGGCCATTGAAGCTTTCTTT.